Included here is one T cell receptor (beta chain) sequence, with context. This specimen comes from a study of blood T cell repertoires in COVID-19. Study-level background: The analysed material was cDNA or gDNA that came from T cells, B-cell-depleted T cells, or PBMCs.

With 3 bases clipped from V and 3 bases from J, the junction kept 3 bases outside the gene matches. Germline V lookup: CDR1 LNHNV, CDR2 YYDKDF (reference sequence). CDR3 size: 14 residues. Per the authors' pipeline: Nucleated cell number was recorded as an estimate derived from reference gene primer amplification. Libraries were prepared by immunoSEQ multiplex PCR; TCRdb keeps only in-frame clonotypes and omits some of them. Clonal size and the V and J genes are those of that table, whereas D and trimming came from the DNA. The sample shows around 63,000 clones, 80% of them seen only once. This clonotype was obtained from a man aged 55 to 70 with acute or convalescent COVID-19. The rearrangement uses TRBV15 and TRBJ2-5; TRBD2 matches at 8 bases. Sequences were obtained from peripheral blood. The CDR3: CATSRTSEKETQYF. CDR3 DNA sequence: TGTGCCACCAGCAGGACTAGCGAAAAAGAGACCCAGTACTTC.